This record covers a single TCR beta chain. What it binds is not known. Method: immunoSEQ multiplex PCR; TCRdb's copy keeps in-frame clones and lacks some. Of about 29,000 clones listed, over 60% are singletons. The time point denotes: recipient sample about 28 days before transplant, after cytoreduction. The sample originates from a study of T cell clonotyping in hematopoietic cell transplantation. Regarding the study as a whole: After transplant, recipient diversity fell while pathologically expanded clonotypes grew through day 180. No sorting was done, leaving CD4 and CD8 contributions mixed. Broader posttransplant TCR repertoire diversity was predicted by graft donor and pretransplant recipient Inverse Simpson Index values.

Per the germline V gene, CDR1 is LNHDA and CDR2 is SQIVND (reference sequence). V lost 5 bases, J lost 5 bases, and 18 bases stayed unmatched. This CDR3 contains 17 residues. The V gene is TRBV19, the J gene TRBJ2-7; TRBD2 agrees at 7 bases. This clonotype originated in a woman between 25 and 40 years old with chronic myeloid leukemia. Some clones in this sample may be carry-over from other donors' samples. The sequencing used peripheral blood mononuclear cells, collected before stem cell transplant. The CDR3 bases are TGTGCCAGTAGTCGGTGGGTTCTAGCGGTAGAACCCCACGAGCAGTACTTC. Translation gives CASSRWVLAVEPHEQYF.